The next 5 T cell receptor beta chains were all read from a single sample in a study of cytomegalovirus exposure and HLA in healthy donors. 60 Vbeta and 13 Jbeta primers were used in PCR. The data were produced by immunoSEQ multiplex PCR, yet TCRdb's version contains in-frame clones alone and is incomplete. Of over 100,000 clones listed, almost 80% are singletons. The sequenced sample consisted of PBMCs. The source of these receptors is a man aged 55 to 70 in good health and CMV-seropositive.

As DNA, the CDR3 is TGTGCCCAACTAAGCGGCCGAGCCTACGAGCAGTACTTC. Its protein product is CAQLSGRAYEQYF. This chain links TRBV30 with TRBJ2-7; D is perhaps TRBD2 (5 bases). This CDR3 is built from 13 residues. Trimming cost V 8 bases and J 2 bases, with 16 bases left between them. From germline, CDR1 is GTSNPN and CDR2 SVGIG (reference sequence).

The CDR3 nucleotides read TGCGCCAGCAGCTTGGGGGACAGGGGGCGAGAAAAACTGTTTTTT. Translated, it gives CASSLGDRGREKLFF. The chain is built from TRBV5-1 and TRBJ1-4; 12 nucleotides match TRBD1. V lost 0 bases to trimming and J lost 8 bases; unmatched junction nucleotides: 2. Looked up from germline, CDR1 is SGHRS and CDR2 is YFSETQ. There are 15 residues in the CDR3.

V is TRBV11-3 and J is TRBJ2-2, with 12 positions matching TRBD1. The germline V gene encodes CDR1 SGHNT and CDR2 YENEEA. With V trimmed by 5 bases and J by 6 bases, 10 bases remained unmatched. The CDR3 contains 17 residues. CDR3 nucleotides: TGTGCCAGCAGCCCTGGGACAGGGGGCAAGTATCCCGGGGAGCTGTTTTTT. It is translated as CASSPGTGGKYPGELFF.

This chain's CDR3 is CSVQTGTGGSPLHF. The CDR3, as DNA: TGCAGCGTACAAACCGGGACAGGTGGTTCACCCCTCCACTTT. This chain connects TRBV29-1 to TRBJ1-6, with 8 bases identical to TRBD1. The J segment lost 9 bases and the V segment lost 6 bases, leaving 10 bases of the junction unmatched. Germline-derived CDR1 and CDR2 are SQVTM and ANQGSEA. This CDR3 region has 14 residues.

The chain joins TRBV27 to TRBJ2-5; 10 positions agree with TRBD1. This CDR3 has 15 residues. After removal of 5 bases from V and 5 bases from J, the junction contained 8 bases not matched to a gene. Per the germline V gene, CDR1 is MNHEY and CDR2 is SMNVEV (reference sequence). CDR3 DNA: TGTGCCAGCAGTCCGGGGACAGGGGCAGGGGAGACCCAGTACTTC. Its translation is CASSPGTGAGETQYF.